This entry concerns a single T cell receptor (beta chain). Its specific antigen is unknown. Base qualities are not at hand, and no much larger clone is one base apart. The immunoSEQ Assay, a bias-controlled multiplex PCR, was used to amplify TCRbeta CDR3 regions from genomic DNA. The original pipeline was this. Within the assay, amplification of reference gene primers was used to estimate how many nucleated cells each sample contained. To quantify the absolute abundance of each unique TCRbeta CDR3 rearrangement, sequence reads were collapsed and filtered. For each sample, productive Simpson clonality was calculated by taking the square root of Simpson's diversity index across productive rearrangements. The table was pulled from immuneACCESS by TCRdb, which kept in-frame rearrangements only. Such tables lose some clones; where checked, under half of the loss comes from unresolved V genes, and the rest has no known cause. The V and J calls and the clone size are those of that table, but D and trimming were determined from the DNA. For this sample the table gives approximately 170,000 clones, of which roughly four fifths were detected only once. The top ten clonotypes cover over 10% of the sample.

V is clipped by 5 bases and J by 1 base, and the sequence between their germline boundaries is 14 bases long. The CDR3 starts with the cysteine, ends with the phenylalanine, and has 15 residues. Kept here is only the CDR3 DNA, which spans 45 bases and is read in frame from base 1. CDR1 is given as MNHEY and CDR2 as SVGEGT, both from the germline V gene. The sample belongs to a study of blood T cell repertoires in COVID-19 (dated by TCRdb to the early 2020s). Study-level background: The collaborator samples originated in the United States, Italy and Spain and spanned the acute and convalescent phases of COVID-19. Deeply sampled blood TCRbeta repertoires from subjects exposed to, actively infected with, or recovered from COVID-19 were included in the dataset. The samples were drawn from two sources: the first 160 participants of the ongoing ImmuneRACE study, and over 950 subjects contributed by 6 global collaborators. The repertoires were released in a freely available public database intended as a resource for research on the immune response to SARS-CoV-2. Nearly every sample came with metadata listing a de-identified subject ID, COVID-19 status, age in years and sex. The material from the prospective study consisted of cDNA or gDNA derived from T cells, B-cell-depleted T cells, or PBMCs. Where HLA class I and class II types were available, the types were taken from metadata supplied by the sample provider, not from assay-based typing. General study outcomes and caveats: The amount of clinical and demographic metadata varied by source and participant and was provided uncurated.

Samples from volunteer blood donors who had recovered from COVID-19 were contributed by a second Seattle source. Each collaborating institution followed its own protocols to collect whole blood in K2EDTA tubes. For TCRbeta analysis, collaborators shipped samples as frozen whole blood, isolated PBMCs, or DNA extracted from either of those sample types. Sequencing was carried out using peripheral blood. The sequence links TRBV6-2 or TRBV6-3 to TRBJ2-5; the D gene lacks a confident call. This clonotype originated in a man in his 70s who had recovered from COVID-19. The nucleotide sequence reads TGTGCCAGCAGTCGTCTCCTCGGCGGCCAAGAGACCCAGTACTTC. It encodes CASSRLLGGQETQYF.